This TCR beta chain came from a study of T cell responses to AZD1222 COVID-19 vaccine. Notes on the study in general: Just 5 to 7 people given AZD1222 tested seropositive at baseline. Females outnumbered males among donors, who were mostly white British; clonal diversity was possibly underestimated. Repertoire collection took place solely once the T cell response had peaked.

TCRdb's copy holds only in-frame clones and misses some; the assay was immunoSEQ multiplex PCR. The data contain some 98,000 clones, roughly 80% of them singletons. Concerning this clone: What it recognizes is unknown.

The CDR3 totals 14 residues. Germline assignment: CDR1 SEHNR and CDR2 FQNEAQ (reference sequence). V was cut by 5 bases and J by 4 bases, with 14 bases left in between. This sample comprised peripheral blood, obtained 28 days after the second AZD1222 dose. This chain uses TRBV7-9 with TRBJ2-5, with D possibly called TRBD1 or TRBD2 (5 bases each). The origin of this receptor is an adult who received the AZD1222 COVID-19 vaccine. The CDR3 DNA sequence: TGTGCCAGCAGCCGTCGAGGGGCGGGAGAGACCCAGTACTTC. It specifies CASSRRGAGETQYF.